This TCR beta chain originates from a study of T cell responses to AZD1222 COVID-19 vaccine. Remarks on this clone: Its target is not known.

The repertoire was sequenced with immunoSEQ multiplex PCR; TCRdb's copy has only in-frame clones and lacks some. The sample carries roughly 120,000 clones, more than 75% recorded once. The CDR3 loop spans 14 amino acids. V lost 9 bases to trimming and J lost 2 bases, with 16 bases between them. Per germline, CDR1 LNHDA and CDR2 SQIVND (reference sequence). Findings of the study overall: The study sampled repertoires only after the peak T cell response. Nearly half of spike-specific TCRs reportedly target unmutated variant regions.

The V and J genes are TRBV19 and TRBJ1-1, with D unresolved. The sample consisted of peripheral blood, taken 28 days after the second AZD1222 dose. This receptor was taken from an adult who received the AZD1222 COVID-19 vaccine. This CDR3 reads CASAPVWGNTEAFF. The CDR3 DNA sequence: TGTGCCAGCGCTCCAGTTTGGGGTAACACTGAAGCTTTCTTT.